This T cell receptor (beta chain) was captured in a study of shared clonotypes between healthy human individuals (dated by TCRdb to between 2020 and 2021). For the study in its entirety: A couple of women and three men aged 18 to 49 years were included in the cohort. For each donor, three plates each were used for CD4 naive and CD4 memory, two plates were used for CD8 naive, and one plate was used for CD8 memory. To increase sequencing depth and limit assay-specific biases, TCR repertoire library preparation and sequencing were carried out by different laboratories using diverse techniques. Leukapheresis yielded between about 0.94 and 8.9 billion PBMCs per donor. To estimate repertoire size and how much clonotype sharing occurs between individuals, the study deeply sequenced the blood TCR repertoires of five healthy adults. Overall study results and their limits: Clonotypes shared by all four sorted-subset donors showed higher generation probabilities than non-shared clonotypes. Rarefaction of sorted-subset datasets indicated incomplete sequencing despite the large sequencing depth. Naive subsets generally had larger estimated clonotype richness than memory subsets did. Because the study included a small number of donors, the genetic and exposure-history diversity represented was limited. When several donors were compared, the shared fraction of clonotypes was about 5% for naive CD4, around 3.5% for naive CD8, 2% to 2.5% for memory CD4, and 0.4% for memory CD8. Only blood was sampled, and tissue TCR repertoires likely differ from those in blood. Pairwise subsampling led to the expectation that sequencing depth would affect the degree of clonotype sharing among donors.

CDR1 and CDR2 (MDHEN, SYDVKM) derive from the germline V gene. A distance of 15 bases separates the germline ends of V and J, which lose 3 bases and 1 base respectively. The CDR3 numbers 16 residues from cysteine through phenylalanine. CDR3 DNA only is kept here, 48 bases in frame from base 1. With respect to this clone: Its binding antigen is unknown. There are no base qualities to consult, and no much larger clone falls within one base.

Using the deep immunoSEQ assay, TCR CDR3 regions were amplified from genomic DNA by multiplex PCR. For each cell subset, the extracted genomic DNA was distributed evenly across all wells of several immunoSEQ 96-well plates, and each plate served as one replicate. Each replicate PCR for sorted subsets received roughly 200 ng genomic DNA, equal to about 30,000 T cell genomes. Purified libraries were measured with a Qubit 3.0 fluorometer, size-checked on a Bioanalyzer 2100, and measured again with the KAPA Library Quantification kit. A separate single-read 150-cycle Illumina NextSeq 550 flow cell was used to sequence each immunoSEQ 96-well plate. Under the source paper's analysis protocol: Because the immunoSEQ output included only junctional sequences and no quality scores, the filtering could not be the same as the filtering used for full-length reads. To assign V/J genes and CDR3, sequences were annotated using PyIR, a Python wrapper for IgBLAST v1.9, with IMGT germline references. Any read was removed if the V/J assignment was weak (E-value above 1e-6), the CDR3 was missing, or the read contained stop codons, out-of-frame junctions, or ambiguous translated residues. V3J clonotypes were defined by identical inferred V gene, J gene, and CDR3 amino acid sequence. Percentage overlap between repertoires was calculated by dividing the number of shared unique clonotypes by the size of the smaller repertoire. RTK rarefaction, the Chao1 estimator, and Recon v2.1 estimates of unobserved clonotypes were used to assess repertoire richness. Generation probabilities for all TCRbeta clonotypes obtained by the gDNA method from a handful of donors were computed using OLGA. The source is immuneACCESS, and TCRdb retained only in-frame sequences with V and J called. Part of the clones is not carried over; for the studies checked, unresolved V genes explain less than half of this, and the remainder is unexplained. V and J calls and clone size follow that table, whereas D and trimming were derived from the DNA. This sample gives approximately 530,000 clones in total; roughly 95% of them show up just once. 0.064% of the sample is in the top ten clones.

The donors were healthy, HIV-negative adults with no recently reported acute infections or vaccinations. Only Caucasian adults living in Nashville, Tennessee, USA were represented among the donors. CD4+ T cells were enriched through magnetic negative selection, after which naive cells were positively selected on CD45RA and the remaining negative fraction served as the memory subset. After blood collection by leukapheresis, PBMCs were isolated using Ficoll-Histopaque density gradient centrifugation and then cryopreserved in the vapor phase of liquid nitrogen. Purity and quantity of every magnetically sorted T cell population were checked by analytical flow cytometry. Genomic DNA was isolated from each sorted fraction and quantified by UV absorbance on a Nanodrop 2000c.

Sample: naive CD4+ T cells sorted from blood. Explained via the paper, the cell subset or site label denotes: CD45RA+ positively selected. Recombination linked TRBV28 to TRBJ1-2, with the D gene too uncertain to name. The source is a woman in her thirties in good health. The bases read TGTGCCAGCAGTTTTAGGTGGCCAGCCCTTAACTATGGCTACACCTTC. This encodes CASSFRWPALNYGYTF.